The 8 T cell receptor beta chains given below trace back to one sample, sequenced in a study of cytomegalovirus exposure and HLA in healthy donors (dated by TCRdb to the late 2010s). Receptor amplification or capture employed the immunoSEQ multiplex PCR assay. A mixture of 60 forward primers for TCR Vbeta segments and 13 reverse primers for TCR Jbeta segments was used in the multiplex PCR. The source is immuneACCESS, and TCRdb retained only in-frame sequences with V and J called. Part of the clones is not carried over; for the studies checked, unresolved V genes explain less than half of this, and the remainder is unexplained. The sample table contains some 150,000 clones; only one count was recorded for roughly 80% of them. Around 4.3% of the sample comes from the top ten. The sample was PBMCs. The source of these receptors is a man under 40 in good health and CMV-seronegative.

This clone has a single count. This CDR3 reads CASSPRQGDQPQHF. CDR3 nucleotide sequence: TGTGCCAGCAGCCCCCGACAGGGGGATCAGCCCCAGCATTTT. V and J are TRBV7-3 and TRBJ1-5; 9 bases fit TRBD1. CDR3 size: 14 residues. CDR1 and CDR2 (germline): SGHTA, FQGTGA. V shed 5 bases, J shed 5 bases, and the junction held 4 bases outside the gene matches.

As DNA, the CDR3 is TGTGCCAGCAGCTTAGACCCCGGGACAGCGAGCGAGCAGTACTTC. This gives the protein CASSLDPGTASEQYF. V usage is TRBV7-2 and J usage is TRBJ2-7; TRBD1 matches 7 bases. From germline, CDR1 is SGHTA and CDR2 FQGNSA. CDR3 size: 15 residues. V gave up 1 base and J gave up 6 bases; unmatched junction bases: 9.

The CDR3, as DNA: TGTGCCAGCAGTGCCACCTGGACTAGCAGGGAGGGGGCCGAGCAGTACTTC. Amino acids: CASSATWTSREGAEQYF. The rearrangement uses TRBV27 and TRBJ2-7, with D possibly TRBD2 on 8 matching bases. The CDR3 covers 17 residues. V was shortened by 5 bases and J by 6 bases, with 26 bases between the two germline ends. Germline loops: CDR1 MNHEY, CDR2 SMNVEV (reference sequence).

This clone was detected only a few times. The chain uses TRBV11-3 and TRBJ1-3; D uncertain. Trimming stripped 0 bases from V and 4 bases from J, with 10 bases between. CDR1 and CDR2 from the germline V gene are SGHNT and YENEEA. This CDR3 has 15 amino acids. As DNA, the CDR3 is TGTGCCAGCAGCTTAGATTCCGGGTCCGGAAACACCATATATTTT. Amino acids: CASSLDSGSGNTIYF.

CDR3 nucleotides: TGTGCCAGCAGCTTAGCAGTATCGGGACAGGGCTTGGGGCAGTTCTTC. Translation gives CASSLAVSGQGLGQFF. The chain couples TRBV7-8 to TRBJ2-1; the match to TRBD1 covers 9 bases. The CDR3 covers 16 residues. V was pared by 0 bases and J by 12 bases, with 12 bases of the junction left unmatched. Germline loops: CDR1 SGHVS, CDR2 FQNEAQ.

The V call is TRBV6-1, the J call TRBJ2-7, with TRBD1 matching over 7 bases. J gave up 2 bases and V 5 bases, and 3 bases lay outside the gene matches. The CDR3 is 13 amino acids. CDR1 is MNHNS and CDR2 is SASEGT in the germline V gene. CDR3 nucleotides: TGTGCCAGCAGTTTGCAGGGGGCCTACGAGCAGTACTTC. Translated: CASSLQGAYEQYF.

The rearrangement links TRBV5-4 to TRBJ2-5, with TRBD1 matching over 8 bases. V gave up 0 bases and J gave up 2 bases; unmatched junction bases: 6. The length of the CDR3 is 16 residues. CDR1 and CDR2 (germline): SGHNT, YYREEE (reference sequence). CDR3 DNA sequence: TGTGCCAGCAGCTTGGACGGCAGGGGGCGTCAAGAGACCCAGTACTTC. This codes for CASSLDGRGRQETQYF.

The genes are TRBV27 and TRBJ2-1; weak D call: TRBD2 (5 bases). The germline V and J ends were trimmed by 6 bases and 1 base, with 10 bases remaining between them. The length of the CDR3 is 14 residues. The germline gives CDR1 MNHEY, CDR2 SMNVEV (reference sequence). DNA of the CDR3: TGTGCCAGCAGCCGTAGGACTTCCTACAATGAGCAGTTCTTC. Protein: CASSRRTSYNEQFF.